This paragraph reports one TCR beta chain. Its antigen remains unidentified. The CDR3 runs 14 residues. Germline values: CDR1 SEHNR, CDR2 FQNEAQ (reference sequence). UMI-labeled TRB cDNA libraries were prepared by 5' RACE. Using the 5' RACE reads, TCRdb records one entry per CDR3 protein without DNA. This sample's table reports around 140,000 distinct CDR3 sequences. The sample is drawn from a study of CXCR3-negative and CXCR3-positive naive CD8 T cells. Overall study findings and caveats: Partially decreased CXCR3 expression was recorded after cryopreservation, and fresh PBMCs were used in most assays. For memory CD8+ cells diversity was much lower, but both naive subsets had comparably high diversity. The TRBV-TRBJ usage of naive CXCR3-negative and CXCR3-positive cells was similar, but that of memory cells differed.

The source is a human donor in good health. Some clones in this sample may be carry-over from other donors' samples. The J gene is TRBJ2-1, the V gene TRBV7-9. The source material was naive CXCR3- CD8+ T cells from blood. This sample's subset: CD45RO-CCR7+CD27+CD95- naive CD8+ T cells lacking CXCR3 (TNR3-). This CDR3 reads CASSLNPERHEQFF. Full variable domain (missing parts from reference TRBV7-9 and TRBJ2-1): DTGVSQNPRHKITKRGQNVTFRCDPISEHNRLYWYRQTLGQGPEFLTYFQNEAQLEKSRLLSDRFSAERPKGSFSTLEIQRTEQGDSAMYLCASSLNPERHEQFFGPGTRLTVL.